A selection of T cell receptor beta chains follows, all from one sample in a study of blood T cell repertoires in COVID-19. TCRdb keeps only in-frame clones here, not all; method: immunoSEQ multiplex PCR. The sample has about 200,000 clones; approximately 78% are singletons. Source material: peripheral blood. Source of these receptors: a woman of 80 years or more with acute or convalescent COVID-19. The CDR3 runs from the conserved cysteine through the conserved F or W. Clone size is shown for a subset of rows, as once, few, many or a class of expanded clone.

TRBV19	.	TRBJ2-5	CASWDRNSQETQYF
TRBV24-1	once	TRBJ2-2	CATGQTNTGELFF
TRBV6-2/TRBV6-3	once	TRBJ2-5	CASSQDSYPTAQYF
TRBV5-1	.	TRBJ2-2	CASSLTAGANTGELFF
TRBV6-5	.	TRBJ2-3	CASRQGATDTQYF
TRBV19	.	TRBJ1-6	CASSIGETGTRDSPLHF
TRBV7-9	.	TRBJ2-5	CASSSGGRREETQYF
TRBV28	.	TRBJ1-4	CASRPGGTNEKLFF
TRBV24-1	.	TRBJ2-1	CATSDSWGTRLYNEQFF
TRBV7-2	.	TRBJ2-1	CASSAGTGLNEQFF
TRBV5-1	few	TRBJ2-1	CASSPERTSAWFF
TRBV5-8	.	TRBJ1-1	CASSLTRAFF
TRBV7-8	.	TRBJ1-5	CASSTGTGADQPQHF
TRBV11-3	.	TRBJ1-4	CASSWTGVEKLFF
TRBV10-1	.	TRBJ2-7	CASSEGLAGGNDEQYF
TRBV28	.	TRBJ1-2	CASSLAQGGGYTF
TRBV10-3	.	TRBJ1-5	CATQGAVSNQPQHF
TRBV6-5	few	TRBJ1-4	CASSYSSAVREKLFF
TRBV19	.	TRBJ1-5	CASSGDTDQPQHF
TRBV7-9	few	TRBJ1-3	CASSLVGPRNTIYF
TRBV4-2	.	TRBJ2-1	CASSQGTSGSSYNEQFF
TRBV18	.	TRBJ2-1	CASSGTGEDGEQFF
TRBV12-3/TRBV12-4	.	TRBJ1-2	CASRFQGVRGYTF
TRBV7-3	.	TRBJ2-1	CASSTLLAVTYNEQFF
TRBV7-9	.	TRBJ2-1	CASSLVTGTSDHNEQFF
TRBV5-4	.	TRBJ2-5	CASSSREKETQYF
TRBV5-1	.	TRBJ2-2	CASSLVPNTGELFF
TRBV7-2	once	TRBJ2-7	CASSLGGQDYEQYF
TRBV6-6	.	TRBJ2-2	CASIAGYANTGELFF
TRBV30	.	TRBJ1-1	CAWSGTLNTEAFF
TRBV11-2	.	TRBJ2-7	CASSLMGGAFSYEQYF
TRBV19	once	TRBJ1-2	CASSMVRGTAPELSTF
TRBV28	.	TRBJ1-1	CASSPTGGGTEAFF
TRBV7-2	once	TRBJ2-4	CASSPGTSGIYIQYF
TRBV6-5	.	TRBJ2-3	CASSGTGHITDTQYF
TRBV7-2	.	TRBJ2-5	CASSLTRGQETQYF
TRBV13	.	TRBJ2-5	CASSLTDQGLATAETQYF
TRBV5-1	few	TRBJ1-1	CASSPDRVSEAFF
TRBV2	.	TRBJ2-1	CASIGEELVYNEQFF
TRBV2	.	TRBJ1-4	CASSADRSNEKLFF
TRBV5-1	.	TRBJ2-5	CASSQQETQYF
TRBV5-5	.	TRBJ2-5	CASSQAPRGQGETQYF
TRBV6-2/TRBV6-3	.	TRBJ1-1	CASSPTGAPNTEAFF
TRBV7-9	.	TRBJ1-6	CASTKGIYNSPLHF
TRBV5-1	.	TRBJ1-1	CASSLAGTVEAFF
TRBV10-3	.	TRBJ1-5	CAIRTGNQPQHF
TRBV10-3	.	TRBJ2-5	CAIRDYGETQYF
TRBV3-1/TRBV3-2	.	TRBJ1-3	CASSQVVSGGNGNTIYF
TRBV29-1	.	TRBJ2-7	CSTITGPTGHEQYF
TRBV19	.	TRBJ1-4	CASREWGVNEKLFF
TRBV7-2	.	TRBJ1-6	CASSFMEIRASPLHF
TRBV6-5	.	TRBJ1-1	CASSYLPLGGTEAFF